This is a list of T cell receptor beta chains from one sample in a study of control samples from healthy donors and cancer patients. Method: immunoSEQ multiplex PCR; TCRdb's copy keeps in-frame clones and lacks some. The sample lists about 70,000 clones, 94% occurring once. The sequenced sample consisted of blood. The receptor set was obtained from a woman aged 30 to 39 in good health. Both conserved end residues are part of each CDR3. The D gene is left open where the match is weak. Clone size is shown for a subset of rows, as once, few, many or a class of expanded clone.

D,V,J,size,CDR3,DNA
NA,TRBV6-4,TRBJ1-6,NA,CASSADLNSPLHF,TGTGCCAGCAGTGCTGACCTGAATTCACCCCTCCACTTT
NA,TRBV9,TRBJ1-4,NA,CASSARGTLQGEKLFF,TGTGCCAGCAGCGCGAGAGGGACTTTGCAGGGTGAAAAACTGTTTTTT
NA,TRBV7-3,TRBJ2-1,NA,CASSLQSGYEQFF,TGTGCCAGCAGCTTACAGAGCGGGTATGAGCAGTTCTTC
TRBD1,TRBV30,TRBJ1-4,NA,CAWRLPKGQGAYEKLFF,TGTGCCTGGAGGTTACCGAAAGGGCAGGGGGCTTATGAAAAACTGTTTTTT
NA,TRBV6-5,TRBJ1-1,NA,CASSYQNRANTEAFF,TGTGCCAGCAGTTATCAGAACAGGGCGAACACTGAAGCTTTCTTT
NA,TRBV27,TRBJ2-7,NA,CASSPTPISYEQYF,TGTGCCAGCAGTCCTACCCCAATTTCCTACGAGCAGTACTTC
NA,TRBV7-3,TRBJ2-3,NA,CASSLGIPSTDTQYF,TGTGCCAGCAGCTTGGGGATCCCTAGCACAGATACGCAGTATTTT
NA,TRBV28,TRBJ1-1,NA,CASILRGRGNTEAFF,TGTGCCAGCATCCTTAGAGGGCGGGGGAACACTGAAGCTTTCTTT
NA,TRBV5-6,TRBJ1-2,NA,CASSLVSDRTYGYTF,TGTGCCAGCAGCTTGGTGTCAGACAGGACCTATGGCTACACCTTC
NA,TRBV4-1,TRBJ1-1,NA,CASSPAASLNTEAFF,TGCGCCAGCAGCCCGGCCGCCAGCCTGAACACTGAAGCTTTCTTT
NA,TRBV25-1,TRBJ1-2,once,CALGGPYNYGYTF,TGTGCCCTGGGAGGGCCGTATAACTATGGCTACACCTTC
NA,TRBV24-1,TRBJ1-2,NA,CATSDGIQSDGYTF,TGTGCCACCAGTGATGGGATACAGTCCGATGGCTACACCTTC